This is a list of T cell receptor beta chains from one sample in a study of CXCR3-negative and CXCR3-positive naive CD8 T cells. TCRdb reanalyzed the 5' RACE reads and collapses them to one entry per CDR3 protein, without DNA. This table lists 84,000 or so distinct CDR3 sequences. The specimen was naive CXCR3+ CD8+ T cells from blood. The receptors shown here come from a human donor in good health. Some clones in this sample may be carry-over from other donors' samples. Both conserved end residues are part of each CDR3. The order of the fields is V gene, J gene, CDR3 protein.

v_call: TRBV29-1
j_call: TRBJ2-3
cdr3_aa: CSVEAGTSESDTQYF

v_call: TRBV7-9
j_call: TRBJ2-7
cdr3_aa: CASSEGLGEQYF

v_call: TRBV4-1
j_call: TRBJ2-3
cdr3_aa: CASSQMPTATQYF

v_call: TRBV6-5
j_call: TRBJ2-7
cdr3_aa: CASSFRASGTSSYEQYF

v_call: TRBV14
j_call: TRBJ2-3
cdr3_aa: CASSPYRADTQYF

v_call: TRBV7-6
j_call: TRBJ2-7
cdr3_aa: CASSRSGNYEQYF

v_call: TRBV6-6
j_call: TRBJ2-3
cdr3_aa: CASSYMTSGRAGTDTQYF

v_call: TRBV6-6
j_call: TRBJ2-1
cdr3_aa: CASSYSAHEQFF

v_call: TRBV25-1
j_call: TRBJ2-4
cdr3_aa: CASSESHGKNIQYF

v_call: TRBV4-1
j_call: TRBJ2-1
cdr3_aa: CASSHRSTRQSSYNEQFF

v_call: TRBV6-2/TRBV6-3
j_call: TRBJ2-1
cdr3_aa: CASSYVGGGSYNEQFF

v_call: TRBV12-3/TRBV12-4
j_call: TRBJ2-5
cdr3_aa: CASSLYWDREEPGGLETQYF

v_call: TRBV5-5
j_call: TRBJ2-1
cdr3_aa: CASSFWVSDEQFF

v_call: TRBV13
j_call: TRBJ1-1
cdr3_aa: CASSPPPGSNTEAFF

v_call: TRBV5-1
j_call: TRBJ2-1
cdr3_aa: CASSLRQRDNEQFF

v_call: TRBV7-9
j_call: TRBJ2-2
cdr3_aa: CAPDRAVGELFF

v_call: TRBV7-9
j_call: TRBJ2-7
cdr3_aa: CASSLAGQGLYEQYF

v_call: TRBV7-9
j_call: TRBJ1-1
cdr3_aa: CASSWGWDRANGDTEAFF

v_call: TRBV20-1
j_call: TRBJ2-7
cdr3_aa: CSANAGGPDEQYF

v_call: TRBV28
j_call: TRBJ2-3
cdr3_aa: CASSPRTEGYSEYF

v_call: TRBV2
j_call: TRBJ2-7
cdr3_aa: CATRDRPYEQYF

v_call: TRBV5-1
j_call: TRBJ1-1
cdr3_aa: CASSYREDGTEAFF

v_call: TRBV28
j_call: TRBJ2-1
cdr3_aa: CASSLDWDSPNNEQFF

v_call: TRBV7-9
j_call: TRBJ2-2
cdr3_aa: CASSPLGGRAAGELFF

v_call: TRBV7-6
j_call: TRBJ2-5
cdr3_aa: CASKKGLAGNKGETQYF

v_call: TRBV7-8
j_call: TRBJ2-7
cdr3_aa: CASSLGQNEQYF

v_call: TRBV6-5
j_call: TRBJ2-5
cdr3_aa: CASKGQQETQYF

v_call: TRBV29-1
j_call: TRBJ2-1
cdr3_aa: CSVDGQEIYNEQFF

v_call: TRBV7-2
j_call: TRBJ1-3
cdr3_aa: CASSLDGYTIYF

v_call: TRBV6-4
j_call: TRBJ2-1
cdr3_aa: CASSDSLVGPDEQLF

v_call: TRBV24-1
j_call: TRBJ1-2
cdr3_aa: CATSEGTGMLYGYTF

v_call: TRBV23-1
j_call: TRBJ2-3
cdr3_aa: CASSQDIEADALRADTQYF

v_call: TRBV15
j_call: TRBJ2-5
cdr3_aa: CATSRGQNQETQYF

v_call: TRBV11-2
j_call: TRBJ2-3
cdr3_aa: CASSFAGLAVEVGTDTQYF

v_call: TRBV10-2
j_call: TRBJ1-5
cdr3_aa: CASSRGWGSNQPQHF

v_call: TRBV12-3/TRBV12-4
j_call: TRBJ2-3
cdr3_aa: CASSQLGGYTDTQYF

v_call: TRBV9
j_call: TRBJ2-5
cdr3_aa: CASSPWGRDQETQYF

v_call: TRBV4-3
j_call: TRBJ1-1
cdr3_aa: CASSQGPVGNTEAFF

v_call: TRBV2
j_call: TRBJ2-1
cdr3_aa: CASSVDSSYNEQFF

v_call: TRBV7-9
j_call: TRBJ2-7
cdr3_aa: CASSRQGRAFYEQYF

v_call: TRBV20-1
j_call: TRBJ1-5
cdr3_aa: CSARDTGEVQPQHF

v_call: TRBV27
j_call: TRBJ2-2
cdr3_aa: CASTTDRNTGELFF

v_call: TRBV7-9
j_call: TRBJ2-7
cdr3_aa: CASSLGLGGSAYEQYF